The clone carrying this T cell receptor (beta chain) was found once. The data derive from a study of brain T cells in children with intractable seizures. Germline V gene sequence: CDR1 SEHNR, CDR2 FQNEAQ (reference sequence). CDR3 length equals 16 residues. Trimming removed 1 base from V and 1 base from J, with 13 bases in between. Assay: immunoSEQ multiplex PCR; the TCRdb copy retains only in-frame clones and omits some. Of tens of thousands of clones listed, under 95% are singletons. Surgery cases with the highest brain T cell transcript signatures were chosen for sequencing. Sequencing was performed on peripheral blood, taken at surgery. This TCR was recovered from a boy under two years old with tuberous sclerosis and intractable seizures. The chain carries TRBV7-9 and TRBJ2-5; a weak D match, TRBD2 (5 bases). The CDR3 region has the DNA TGTGCCAGCAGCTTAGAGTTAGGGAGACCCCAAGAGACCCAGTACTTC. Its translation: CASSLELGRPQETQYF.